These T cell receptor beta chains were read from a single sample in a study of T cell responses to AZD1222 COVID-19 vaccine. Measured with immunoSEQ multiplex PCR; TCRdb has only the in-frame clones, and not every one. Among approximately 150,000 clones listed, 89% were seen once. The material was peripheral blood, obtained on day 0 of AZD1222 vaccination. These receptors were obtained from an adult in good health. Both conserved end residues are part of each CDR3. D genes are given only for firm matches. Expanded clones are given a class, and other clones once, few, many or no size at all.

>.|TRBV5-1|.|TRBJ2-2
CASSWAGINTGELFF
TGCGCCAGCAGCTGGGCGGGAATTAACACCGGGGAGCTGTTTTTT
>.|TRBV11-2|TRBD1|TRBJ1-1
CASSPYRQGGTEAFF
TGTGCCAGCAGCCCATACCGACAGGGCGGCACTGAAGCTTTCTTT
>once|TRBV2|.|TRBJ2-7
CASSGGLPSREQYF
TGTGCCAGCAGTGGGGGACTCCCGTCGCGCGAGCAGTACTTC
>.|TRBV12-3/TRBV12-4|.|TRBJ1-5
CASSFRGDQPQHF
TGTGCCAGCAGTTTCAGAGGCGATCAGCCCCAGCATTTT
>.|TRBV6-2/TRBV6-3|.|TRBJ2-7
CASSYGDPYEQYF
TGTGCCAGCAGTTACGGGGACCCCTACGAGCAGTACTTC
>.|TRBV5-8|TRBD1|TRBJ1-1
CASSPLGQGNTEAFF
TGTGCCAGCAGCCCCTTGGGACAGGGGAACACTGAAGCTTTCTTT
>.|TRBV7-2|TRBD1|TRBJ2-1
CASTGTGGSNEQFF
TGTGCCAGCACCGGGACAGGGGGCTCGAATGAGCAGTTCTTC
>.|TRBV7-8|.|TRBJ1-5
CASSLSRVANQPQHF
TGTGCCAGCAGCTTAAGCAGGGTGGCCAATCAGCCCCAGCATTTT
>.|TRBV27|TRBD1|TRBJ2-1
CASRSGTGKYNEQFF
TGTGCCAGTCGTTCCGGGACAGGGAAATACAATGAGCAGTTCTTC
>.|TRBV10-3|.|TRBJ1-6
CAIAISSYNSPLHF
TGTGCCATCGCAATCTCGTCCTATAATTCACCCCTCCACTTT
>.|TRBV5-6|TRBD2|TRBJ2-1
CASSLTGRLNNEQFF
TGTGCCAGCAGCTTGACCGGGAGGCTCAACAATGAGCAGTTCTTC
>once|TRBV18|TRBD2|TRBJ2-5
CASSAGDPSGMYQETQYF
TGTGCCAGCTCAGCAGGAGATCCTAGCGGGATGTACCAAGAGACCCAGTACTTC
>.|TRBV5-1|.|TRBJ1-1
CASSSRGQQNTEAFF
TGCGCCAGCAGCTCACGAGGACAGCAAAACACTGAAGCTTTCTTT
>.|TRBV18|.|TRBJ2-1
CASSPAALIYNEQFF
TGTGCCAGCTCACCCGCGGCCCTGATTTACAATGAGCAGTTCTTC
>.|TRBV4-2|TRBD2|TRBJ2-1
CASSQGAREGRNEQFF
TGTGCCAGCAGCCAAGGTGCGCGGGAGGGGCGCAATGAGCAGTTCTTC
>once|TRBV12-3/TRBV12-4|.|TRBJ1-1
CASSLNPRTEAFF
TGTGCCAGCAGTTTAAACCCGCGCACTGAAGCTTTCTTT
>.|TRBV15|TRBD1|TRBJ1-5
CATSSRDRGITPQHF
TGTGCCACCAGCAGTAGGGACAGGGGCATCACGCCCCAGCATTTT
>few|TRBV6-2/TRBV6-3|TRBD2|TRBJ2-4
CASSYSASGRRRKNIQYF
TGTGCCAGCAGTTACTCAGCTAGCGGGAGGCGACGAAAAAACATTCAGTACTTC
>.|TRBV7-2|TRBD1|TRBJ2-1
CASSLVQGSSTGGLNEQFF
TGTGCCAGCAGCTTAGTACAGGGGTCCTCGACAGGGGGCCTAAATGAGCAGTTCTTC